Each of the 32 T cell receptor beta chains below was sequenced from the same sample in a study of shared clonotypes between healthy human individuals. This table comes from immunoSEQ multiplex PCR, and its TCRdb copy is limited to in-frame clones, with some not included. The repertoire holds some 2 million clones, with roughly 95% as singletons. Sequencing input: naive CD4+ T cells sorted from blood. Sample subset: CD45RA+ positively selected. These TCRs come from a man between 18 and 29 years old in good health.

The CDR3 DNA is TGTGCCAGCAGCTTAGAACAGGGGGCTGGTGAAAAACTGTTTTTT. This gives the protein CASSLEQGAGEKLFF. The genes are TRBV7-2 and TRBJ1-4, with 9 bases aligning to TRBD1. This CDR3 comprises 15 residues. The germline V gene encodes CDR1 SGHTA and CDR2 FQGNSA. With 1 base clipped from V and 7 bases from J, the junction kept 4 bases outside the gene matches. The complete variable domain, with remaining parts taken from reference TRBV7-2 and TRBJ1-4, reads GAGVSQSPSNKVTEKGKDVELRCDPISGHTALYWYRQSLGQGLEFLIYFQGNSAPDKSGLPSDRFSAERTGGSVSTLTIQRTQQEDSAVYLCASSLEQGAGEKLFFGSGTQLSVL.

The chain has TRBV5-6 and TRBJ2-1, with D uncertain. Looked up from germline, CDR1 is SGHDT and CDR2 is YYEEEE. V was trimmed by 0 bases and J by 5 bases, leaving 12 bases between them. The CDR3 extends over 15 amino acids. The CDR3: CASSLGWPIDNEQFF. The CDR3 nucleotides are TGTGCCAGCAGCTTGGGTTGGCCGATAGACAATGAGCAGTTCTTC. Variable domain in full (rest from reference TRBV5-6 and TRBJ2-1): DAGVTQSPTHLIKTRGQQVTLRCSPKSGHDTVSWYQQALGQGPQFIFQYYEEEERQRGNFPDRFSGHQFPNYSSELNVNALLLGDSALYLCASSLGWPIDNEQFFGPGTRLTVL.

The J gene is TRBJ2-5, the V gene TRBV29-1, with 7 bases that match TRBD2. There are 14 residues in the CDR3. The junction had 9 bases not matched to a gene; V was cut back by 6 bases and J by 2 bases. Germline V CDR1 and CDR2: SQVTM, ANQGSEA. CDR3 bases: TGCAGCGTCCACGGGAGGTTAAAGCAAGAGACCCAGTACTTC. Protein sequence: CSVHGRLKQETQYF. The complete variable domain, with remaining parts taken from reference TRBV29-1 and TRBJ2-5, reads SAVISQKPSRDICQRGTSLTIQCQVDSQVTMMFWYRQQPGQSLTLIATANQGSEATYESGFVIDKFPISRPNLTFSTLTVSNMSPEDSSIYLCSVHGRLKQETQYFGPGTRLLVL.

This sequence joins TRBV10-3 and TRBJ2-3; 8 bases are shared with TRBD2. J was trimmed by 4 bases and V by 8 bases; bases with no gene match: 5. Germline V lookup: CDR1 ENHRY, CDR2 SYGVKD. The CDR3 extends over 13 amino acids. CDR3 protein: CAIGPTSADTQYF. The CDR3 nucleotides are TGTGCCATCGGACCGACTAGCGCAGATACGCAGTATTTT.

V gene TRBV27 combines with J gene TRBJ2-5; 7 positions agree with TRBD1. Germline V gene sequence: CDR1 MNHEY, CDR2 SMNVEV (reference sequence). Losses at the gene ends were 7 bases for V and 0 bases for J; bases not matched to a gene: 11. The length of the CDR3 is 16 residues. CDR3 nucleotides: TGTGCCAGCAACCCCTTCGGGACAGCTTACCAAGAGACCCAGTACTTC. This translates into CASNPFGTAYQETQYF.

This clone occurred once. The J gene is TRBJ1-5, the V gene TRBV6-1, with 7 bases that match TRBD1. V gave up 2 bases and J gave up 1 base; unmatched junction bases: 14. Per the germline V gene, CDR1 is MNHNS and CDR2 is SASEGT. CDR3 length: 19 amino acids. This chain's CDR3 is CASSENGSRGRTSNQPQHF. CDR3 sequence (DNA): TGTGCCAGCAGTGAAAATGGGTCGAGGGGGCGGACGAGCAATCAGCCCCAGCATTTT.

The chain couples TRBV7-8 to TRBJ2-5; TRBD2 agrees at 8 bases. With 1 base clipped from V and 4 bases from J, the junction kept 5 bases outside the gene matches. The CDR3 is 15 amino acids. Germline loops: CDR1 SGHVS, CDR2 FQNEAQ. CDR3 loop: CASSLVSLAGETQYF. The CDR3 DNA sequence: TGTGCCAGCAGCTTAGTTTCCCTAGCGGGAGAGACCCAGTACTTC. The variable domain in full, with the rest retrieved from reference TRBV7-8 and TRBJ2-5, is GAGVSQSPRYKVAKRGQDVALRCDPISGHVSLFWYQQALGQGPEFLTYFQNEAQLDKSGLPSDRFFAERPEGSVSTLKIQRTQQEDSAVYLCASSLVSLAGETQYFGPGTRLLVL.

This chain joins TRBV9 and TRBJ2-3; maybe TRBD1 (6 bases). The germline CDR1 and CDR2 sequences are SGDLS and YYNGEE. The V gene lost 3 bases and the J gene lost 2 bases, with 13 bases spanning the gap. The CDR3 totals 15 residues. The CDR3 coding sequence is TGTGCCAGCAGCGCCCCGGGACACCACACAGATACGCAGTATTTT. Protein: CASSAPGHHTDTQYF. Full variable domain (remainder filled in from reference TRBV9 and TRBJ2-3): DSGVTQTPKHLITATGQRVTLRCSPRSGDLSVYWYQQSLDQGLQFLIQYYNGEERAKGNILERFSAQQFPDLHSELNLSSLELGDSALYFCASSAPGHHTDTQYFGPGTRLTVL.

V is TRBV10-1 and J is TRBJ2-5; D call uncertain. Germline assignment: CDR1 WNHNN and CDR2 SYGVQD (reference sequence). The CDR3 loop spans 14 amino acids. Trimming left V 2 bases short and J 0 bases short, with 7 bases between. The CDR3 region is CASSEPGDQETQYF. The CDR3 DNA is TGCGCCAGCAGTGAGCCTGGGGACCAAGAGACCCAGTACTTC.

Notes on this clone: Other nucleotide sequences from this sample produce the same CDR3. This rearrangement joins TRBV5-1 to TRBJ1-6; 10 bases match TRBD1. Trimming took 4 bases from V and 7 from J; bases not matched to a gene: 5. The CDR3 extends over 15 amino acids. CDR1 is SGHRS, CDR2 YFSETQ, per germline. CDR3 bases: TGCGCCAGCAGCGGAAGGACAGGGGGAAATTCACCCCTCCACTTT. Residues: CASSGRTGGNSPLHF. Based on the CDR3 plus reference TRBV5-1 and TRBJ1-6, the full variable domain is KAGVTQTPRYLIKTRGQQVTLSCSPISGHRSVSWYQQTPGQGLQFLFEYFSETQRNKGNFPGRFSGRQFSNSRSEMNVSTLELGDSALYLCASSGRTGGNSPLHFGNGTRLTVT.

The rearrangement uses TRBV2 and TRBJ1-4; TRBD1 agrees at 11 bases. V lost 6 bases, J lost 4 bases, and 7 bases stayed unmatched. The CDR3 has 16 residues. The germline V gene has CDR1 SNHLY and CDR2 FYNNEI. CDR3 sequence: CASRRTGGDGNEKLFF. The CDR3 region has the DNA TGTGCCAGCAGGCGGACAGGGGGCGATGGTAATGAAAAACTGTTTTTT.

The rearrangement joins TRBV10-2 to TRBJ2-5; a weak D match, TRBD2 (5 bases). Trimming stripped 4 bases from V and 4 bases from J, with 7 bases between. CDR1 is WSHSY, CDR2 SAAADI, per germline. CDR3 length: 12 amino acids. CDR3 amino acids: CASSVTRETQYF. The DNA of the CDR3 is TGCGCCAGCAGTGTAACTAGAGAGACCCAGTACTTC.

The CDR3, as DNA: TGTGCCAGCAGTGAGGTATGGGGGGGTCCTGAAGCTTTCTTT. This translates into CASSEVWGGPEAFF. The chain employs TRBV6-1 and TRBJ1-1; a weak D match, TRBD1 (5 bases). Deletions cut 3 bases from V and 6 bases from J, with 14 bases between. There are 14 residues in the CDR3. The V gene's germline CDR1 is MNHNS and CDR2 SASEGT.

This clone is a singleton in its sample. CDR3 in DNA: TGCGCCAGCAGCCACCGCGCACCGGGACTAGCGGGAGTAAAGAGCTCCTACAATGAGCAGTTCTTC. As protein: CASSHRAPGLAGVKSSYNEQFF. The chain couples TRBV4-3 to TRBJ2-1; 14 bases match TRBD2. CDR3 length equals 22 residues. V was pared by 3 bases and J by 0 bases, with 16 bases of the junction left unmatched. From germline, CDR1 is LGHNA and CDR2 YSLEER.

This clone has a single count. CDR3 nucleotide sequence: TGTGCCAGCAGTTCCTCGGGACTAGCGGGCCTTGGGGGCTACGAGCAGTACTTC. It codes for CASSSSGLAGLGGYEQYF. The chain links TRBV28 to TRBJ2-7, with 12 bases fitting TRBD2. From germline, CDR1 is MDHEN and CDR2 SYDVKM. This CDR3 is built from 18 residues. J was trimmed by 3 bases and V by 4 bases; bases with no gene match: 13.

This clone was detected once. The CDR3 spells CASSRGGLGNTIYF. CDR3 coding DNA: TGCGCCAGCTCCCGCGGGGGGTTGGGAAACACCATATATTTT. The chain links TRBV4-1 to TRBJ1-3, with D possibly matching TRBD1 (5 bases). The CDR3 totals 14 residues. In germline, CDR1 is MGHRA, CDR2 YSYEKL. V shed 8 bases and J shed 4 bases, with 15 bases lying between them.

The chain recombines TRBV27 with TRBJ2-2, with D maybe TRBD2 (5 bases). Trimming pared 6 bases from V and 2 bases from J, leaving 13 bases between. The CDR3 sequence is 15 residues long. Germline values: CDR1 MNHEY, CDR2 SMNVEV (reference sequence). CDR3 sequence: CASRPSAVNTGELFF. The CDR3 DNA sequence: TGTGCCAGCAGACCCTCAGCGGTCAACACCGGGGAGCTGTTTTTT.

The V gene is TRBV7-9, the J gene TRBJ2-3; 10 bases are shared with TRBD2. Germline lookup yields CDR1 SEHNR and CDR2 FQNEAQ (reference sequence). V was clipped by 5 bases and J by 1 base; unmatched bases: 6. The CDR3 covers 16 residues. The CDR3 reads CASSPTGLAGTDTQYF. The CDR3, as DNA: TGTGCCAGCAGCCCGACCGGACTAGCGGGCACAGATACGCAGTATTTT.

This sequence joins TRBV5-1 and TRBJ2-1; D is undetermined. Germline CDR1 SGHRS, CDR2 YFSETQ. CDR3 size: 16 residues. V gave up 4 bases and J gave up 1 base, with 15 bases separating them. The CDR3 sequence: CASSPGLEASYNEQFF. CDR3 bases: TGCGCCAGCAGCCCCGGATTAGAGGCATCCTACAATGAGCAGTTCTTC.

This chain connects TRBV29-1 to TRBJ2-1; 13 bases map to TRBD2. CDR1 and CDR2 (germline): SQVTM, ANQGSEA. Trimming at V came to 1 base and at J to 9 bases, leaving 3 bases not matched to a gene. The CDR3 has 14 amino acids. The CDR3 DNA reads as TGCAGCGTTGAAGCCCGACTAGCGGGAGGTGAGCAGTTCTTC. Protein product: CSVEARLAGGEQFF.

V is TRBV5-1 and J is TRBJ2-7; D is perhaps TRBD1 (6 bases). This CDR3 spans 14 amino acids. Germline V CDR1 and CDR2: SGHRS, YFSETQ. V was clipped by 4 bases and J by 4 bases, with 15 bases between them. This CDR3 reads CASSPGDTNYEQYF. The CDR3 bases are TGCGCCAGCAGCCCTGGGGACACTAATTACGAGCAGTACTTC.

The DNA for the CDR3 is TGTGCCAGCAGCTCACAGGGATCGGACTATGGCTACACCTTC. Its protein product is CASSSQGSDYGYTF. The genes are TRBV6-1 and TRBJ1-2, with D possibly being TRBD1 (6 bases). Germline CDR1 is MNHNS and CDR2 is SASEGT. This CDR3 is 14 amino acids long. V gave up 6 bases and J gave up 3 bases, with 14 bases separating them.

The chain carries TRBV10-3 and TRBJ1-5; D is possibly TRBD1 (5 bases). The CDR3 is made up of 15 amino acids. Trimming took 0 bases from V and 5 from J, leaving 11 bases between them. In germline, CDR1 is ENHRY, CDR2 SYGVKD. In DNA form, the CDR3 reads TGTGCCATCAGTGAGTCAGGGGTGGGGGATCAGCCCCAGCATTTT. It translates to CAISESGVGDQPQHF.

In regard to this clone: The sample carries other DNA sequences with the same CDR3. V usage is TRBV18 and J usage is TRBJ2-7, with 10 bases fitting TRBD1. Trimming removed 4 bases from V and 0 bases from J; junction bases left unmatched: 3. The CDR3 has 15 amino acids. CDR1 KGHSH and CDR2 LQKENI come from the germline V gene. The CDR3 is CASSLGQGNSYEQYF. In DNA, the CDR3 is TGTGCCAGCTCACTGGGACAGGGGAACTCCTACGAGCAGTACTTC.

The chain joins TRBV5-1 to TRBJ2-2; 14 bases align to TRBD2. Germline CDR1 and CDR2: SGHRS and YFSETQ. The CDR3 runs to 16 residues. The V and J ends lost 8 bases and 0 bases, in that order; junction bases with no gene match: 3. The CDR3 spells CARGTSGSPNTGELFF. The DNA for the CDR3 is TGCGCCAGGGGGACTAGCGGGAGCCCGAACACCGGGGAGCTGTTTTTT.

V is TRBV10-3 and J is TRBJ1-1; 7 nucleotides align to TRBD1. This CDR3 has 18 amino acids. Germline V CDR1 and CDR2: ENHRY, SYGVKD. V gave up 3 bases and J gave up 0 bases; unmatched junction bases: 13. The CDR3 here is CAISERAGGKELNTEAFF. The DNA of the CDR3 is TGTGCCATCAGTGAACGTGCAGGGGGAAAAGAATTGAACACTGAAGCTTTCTTT.

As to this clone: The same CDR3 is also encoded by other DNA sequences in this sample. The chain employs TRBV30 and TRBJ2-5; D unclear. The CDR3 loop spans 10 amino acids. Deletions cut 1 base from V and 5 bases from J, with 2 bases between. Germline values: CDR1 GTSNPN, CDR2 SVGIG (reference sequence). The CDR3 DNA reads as TGTGCCTGGAGTGCCGAGACCCAGTACTTC. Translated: CAWSAETQYF.

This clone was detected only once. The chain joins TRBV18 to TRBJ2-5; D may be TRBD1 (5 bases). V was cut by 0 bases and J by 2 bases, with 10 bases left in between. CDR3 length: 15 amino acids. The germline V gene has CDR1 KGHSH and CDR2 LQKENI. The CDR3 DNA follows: TGTGCCAGCTCACCACCTTCAGGGTTTCAAGAGACCCAGTACTTC. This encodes CASSPPSGFQETQYF.

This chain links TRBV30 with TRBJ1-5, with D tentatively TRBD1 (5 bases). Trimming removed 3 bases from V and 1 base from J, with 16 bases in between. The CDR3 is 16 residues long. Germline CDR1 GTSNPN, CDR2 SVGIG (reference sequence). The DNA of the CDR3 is TGTGCCTGGAGCGGGGGATCGGTTTCCAGCAATCAGCCCCAGCATTTT. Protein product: CAWSGGSVSSNQPQHF.

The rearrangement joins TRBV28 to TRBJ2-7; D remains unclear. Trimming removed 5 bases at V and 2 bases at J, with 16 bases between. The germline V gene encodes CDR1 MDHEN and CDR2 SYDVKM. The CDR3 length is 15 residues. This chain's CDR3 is CASSPRTVTPYEQYF. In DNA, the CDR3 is TGTGCCAGCAGTCCTCGAACAGTCACACCCTACGAGCAGTACTTC.

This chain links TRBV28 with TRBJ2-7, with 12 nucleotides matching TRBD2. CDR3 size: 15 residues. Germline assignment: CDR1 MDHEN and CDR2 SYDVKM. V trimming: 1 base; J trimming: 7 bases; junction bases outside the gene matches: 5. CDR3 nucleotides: TGTGCCAGCAGTTTATATCTAGCGGGGGGGCGTGAGCAGTACTTC. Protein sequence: CASSLYLAGGREQYF.

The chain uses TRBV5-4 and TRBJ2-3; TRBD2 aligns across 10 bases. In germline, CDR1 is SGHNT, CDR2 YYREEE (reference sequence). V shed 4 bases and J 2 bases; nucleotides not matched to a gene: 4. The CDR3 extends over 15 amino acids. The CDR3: CASSATSGSTDTQYF. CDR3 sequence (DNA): TGTGCCAGCAGCGCGACTAGCGGGTCCACAGATACGCAGTATTTT. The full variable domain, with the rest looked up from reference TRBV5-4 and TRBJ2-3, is ETGVTQSPTHLIKTRGQQVTLRCSSQSGHNTVSWYQQALGQGPQFIFQYYREEENGRGNFPPRFSGLQFPNYSSELNVNALELDDSALYLCASSATSGSTDTQYFGPGTRLTVL.